This T cell receptor beta chain was profiled in a study of identical twins (TCRdb year 2016). At the level of the whole study: To test whether fetal clonotypes persist, the study used deep sequencing on TCR alpha and beta repertoires from monozygotic twins, unrelated adults of various ages, and cord blood. To rule out contamination, replicate twin experiments were performed at different times with different library preparation protocols.

Only healthy Caucasian donors were included. Three pairs of female monozygotic twins, all aged about 18 to 30 years, were included in the twin cohort. Peripheral blood mononuclear cells were the source from which RNA for the TCR libraries was isolated. General study outcomes and caveats: Out-of-frame TCR alpha sharing in monozygotic twins was systematically underestimated by recombination models, whereas sharing between unrelated individuals was in agreement with the recombination models. Conclusions relied on cross-sectional statistical analysis, since the same donors could not be followed over many years. Abundant cord blood beta clonotypes had fewer insertions, young adult naive repertoires showed a similar but weaker trend, and memory repertoires showed no such trend. Excess twin sharing in beta out-of-frame sequences was weaker because fewer shared sequences lowered the signal-to-noise ratio. Invariant T cells such as MAIT and iNKT could partly confound zero-insertion analyses, though diverse VJ usage argued against this for most clonotypes. Compared with coincidental sharing between unrelated individuals, an excess of low generation-probability sequences was observed among out-of-frame TCR alpha sequences shared between twins.

Regarding this clonotype: Its antigen remains undetermined. No much larger clonotype is one base removed from it; base qualities were not supplied.

Library preparation used 5' RACE. Sequencing used an Illumina HiSeq 2000. A universal primer binding site was introduced by template switching, and a unique molecular identifier was present in the final cDNA, enabling accurate counting of TCR cDNA molecules. Specific primers in the conserved constant-segment region were used to synthesize first-strand cDNA for the TCR alpha and beta chains. To control for contamination, each cDNA library was double barcoded with a SMART-Mk sample barcode plus Illumina barcodes. TruSeq adapter sequences along with Illumina sample barcodes were introduced in two successive PCR steps. Sequencing of the TCR alpha and beta cDNA libraries was done on the Illumina HiSeq platform using custom primers. Under the source paper's analysis protocol: MiGEC was used to process raw reads and extract unique molecular identifiers, and MiXCR was used to find CDR3 positions. Recombination models were inferred per individual with the repgenHMM and IGoR tools using an EM algorithm. Shared clonotype analysis was performed with the tcR package in R, normalizing sharing by the product of cloneset sizes. Out-of-frame nonproductive sequences were analyzed to study raw recombination free of thymic and clonal selection effects. TCRdb applied fastp at Q25 and MiXCR to the public reads, then kept only in-frame beta chains. CDR3 protein sequences are deduplicated, and each keeps its most common genes and DNA. The V and J calls follow TCRdb's processing rather than the paper's. Across this sample there are 650,000 to 800,000 distinct CDR3 sequences, with more than 6.5% seen only once. The leading ten clones occupy roughly 0.9% of the sample.

Trimming costs V 0 bases and J 7 bases, and their ends lie 15 bases apart. From a lookup of the germline V gene, CDR1 and CDR2 are SGHVS and FQNEAQ. The CDR3 starts with the cysteine, ends with the phenylalanine, and has 16 residues. Only CDR3 DNA remains: 48 bases, in frame from the first base. This same sample was also part of a study on yellow fever vaccine responses in identical twins. As that second paper reports: The T cell response to vaccination in identical twins was reported by the authors to appear partly convergent and partly personalized. In the study, vaccine-responding T cell clones were precisely tracked in identical twins.

The chain is assembled from TRBV7-8 and TRBJ2-2; the D element might be TRBD1 or TRBD2, as each aligns at 6 bases. This sequence was found in a woman aged 18-29 years in good health. Sequencing input: PBMCs. The CDR3 reads CASSLAARGAHGELFF. In nucleotides, the sequence is TGTGCCAGCAGCTTAGCGGCAAGGGGGGCCCACGGGGAGCTGTTTTTT.